This TCR beta chain was sequenced in a study of OX40 agonist ivuxolimab in advanced cancers. Generated by immunoSEQ multiplex PCR, the TCRdb table keeps only in-frame clones and is missing some. Of fewer than 80,000 clones listed, roughly four fifths were seen once; the top ten hold 3.4%. The germline V and J ends were trimmed by 5 bases and 11 bases, with 24 bases remaining between them. Per germline, CDR1 SGHVS and CDR2 FNYEAQ. The CDR3 is 15 amino acids. This clone was recorded a few times. This sequence was found in an adult with an advanced solid tumor such as melanoma, head and neck, liver or kidney cancer. The J gene is TRBJ2-5, the V gene TRBV7-6, with D possibly matching TRBD2 (6 bases). Here the sequenced sample was CD4+ or CD8+ T cells sorted from blood, taken in a trial of the OX40 agonist ivuxolimab. The DNA for the CDR3 is TGTGCCAGCAGCCTGGATGCCCCCACGGCGGGGAGGCAGTACTTC. Translating gives CASSLDAPTAGRQYF. Using reference TRBV7-6 and TRBJ2-5 for the parts outside the CDR3, the full variable domain is GAGVSQSPRYKVTKRGQDVALRCDPISGHVSLYWYRQALGQGPEFLTYFNYEAQQDKSGLPNDRFSAERPEGSISTLTIQRTEQRDSAMYRCASSLDAPTAGRQYFGPGTRLLVL.